These 22 T cell receptor beta chains came from one sample sequenced in a study of T cells expressing NK-cell markers (dated by TCRdb to between 2020 and 2021). Library preparation employed 5' RACE. The instrument given in TCRdb is Illumina HiSeq 2000. The reads went through TCRdb reprocessing, and each CDR3 protein sequence gets one entry with no DNA. The sample's table covers approximately 380,000 distinct CDR3 sequences. Around 5.2% of the sample is taken by the ten largest. What was sequenced was blood T cells: a sorted CD56 or NKG2C T cell subset, CD4+ or CD8+ T cells, or bulk PBMC T cells (not recorded which). The receptors come from a man aged 18-69 years in good health.

The V gene is TRBV12-3 or TRBV12-4, the J gene TRBJ2-1; TCRdb calls TRBD1, which cannot be checked without DNA. This CDR3 contains 13 residues. CDR3: CASSQTDQDEQFF.

The chain recombines TRBV6-1 with TRBJ1-4; with no DNA, the TCRdb D assignment of TRBD1 cannot be verified. This CDR3 spans 15 amino acids. Germline CDR1 is MNHNS and CDR2 is SASEGT. The CDR3 region is CASSRLWDSQEKLFF.

The J gene is TRBJ1-1, the V gene TRBV24-1. From germline, CDR1 is KGHDR and CDR2 SFDVKD. This CDR3 has 17 amino acids. The CDR3 loop is CATSGFRDLSLNTEAFF.

V usage is TRBV12-3 or TRBV12-4 and J usage is TRBJ2-2; as DNA is missing, the TRBD2 call by TCRdb cannot be tested. This CDR3 region has 14 residues. CDR3 protein: CASRLLAGAGELFF.

The rearrangement links TRBV2 to TRBJ2-5; TCRdb's D gene call, TRBD1, goes unchecked for lack of DNA. Germline CDR1 is SNHLY and CDR2 is FYNNEI. The CDR3 is made up of 11 amino acids. CDR3 region: CASSYDRARYF.

The chain is built from TRBV28 and TRBJ1-5. This CDR3 comprises 16 residues. Per germline, CDR1 MDHEN and CDR2 SYDVKM. CDR3: CASSLPPALPHQPQHF.

The chain employs TRBV7-3 and TRBJ2-1. In germline, CDR1 is SGHTA, CDR2 FQGTGA. This CDR3 region has 15 residues. The CDR3 region is CASSLIDSSYNEQFF. Combining the CDR3 with reference TRBV7-3 and TRBJ2-1 gives the whole variable domain GAGVSQTPSNKVTEKGKYVELRCDPISGHTALYWYRQSLGQGPEFLIYFQGTGAADDSGLPNDRFFAVRPEGSVSTLKIQRTERGDSAVYLCASSLIDSSYNEQFFGPGTRLTVL.

This chain uses TRBV6-1 with TRBJ1-2. The CDR3 is 13 residues long. Looked up from germline, CDR1 is MNHNS and CDR2 is SASEGT. CDR3 protein: CASIVQNYYGYTF.

The chain joins TRBV28 to TRBJ2-7; lacking DNA, the TRBD2 call made by TCRdb goes unchecked. This CDR3 has 12 amino acids. The V gene's germline CDR1 is MDHEN and CDR2 SYDVKM. This CDR3 reads CASSAGGREQYF. Supplemented by reference TRBV28 and TRBJ2-7, the full variable domain reads DVKVTQSSRYLVKRTGEKVFLECVQDMDHENMFWYRQDPGLGLRLIYFSYDVKMKEKGDIPEGYSVSREKKERFSLILESASTNQTSMYLCASSAGGREQYFGPGTRLTVT.

The chain is built from TRBV20-1 and TRBJ2-7; TCRdb selects TRBD1, and the lack of DNA leaves this call unchecked. The length of the CDR3 is 15 residues. Germline CDR1 and CDR2: DFQATT and SNEGSKA (reference sequence). CDR3 sequence reads: CSAQNRDRGTYEQYF.

This chain connects TRBV7-9 to TRBJ1-2; there is no DNA to check the TCRdb D call of TRBD1. The CDR3 totals 16 residues. Germline V lookup: CDR1 SEHNR, CDR2 FQNEAQ (reference sequence). The CDR3 loop is CASSLLRQGNNYGYTF.

V and J are TRBV15 and TRBJ2-3. The CDR3 totals 12 residues. Per germline, CDR1 LNHNV and CDR2 YYDKDF (reference sequence). The CDR3 region is CATSTWTGTQYF.

The chain carries TRBV5-1 and TRBJ2-3; TCRdb indicates TRBD2, and absent DNA this call remains unverified. There are 16 residues in the CDR3. Germline CDR1 and CDR2: SGHRS and YFSETQ. The CDR3 is CASSLERGAYVDTQYF. The entire variable domain, with the rest obtained from reference TRBV5-1 and TRBJ2-3, is as follows: KAGVTQTPRYLIKTRGQQVTLSCSPISGHRSVSWYQQTPGQGLQFLFEYFSETQRNKGNFPGRFSGRQFSNSRSEMNVSTLELGDSALYLCASSLERGAYVDTQYFGPGTRLTVL.

The chain carries TRBV2 and TRBJ2-2; TCRdb names TRBD2, which stays unverified in the absence of DNA. The CDR3 has 13 residues. Looked up from germline, CDR1 is SNHLY and CDR2 is FYNNEI. The CDR3 region is CASTFSGTGELFF. The variable domain in full, with the rest retrieved from reference TRBV2 and TRBJ2-2, is EPEVTQTPSHQVTQMGQEVILRCVPISNHLYFYWYRQILGQKVEFLVSFYNNEISEKSEIFDDQFSVERPDGSNFTLKIRSTKLEDSAMYFCASTFSGTGELFFGEGSRLTVL.

The CDR3 region is CASQGTNSYEQYF. The gene calls are TRBV27 and TRBJ2-7; TCRdb designates TRBD1, a call that cannot be tested without DNA. Germline V gene data show CDR1 as MNHEY and CDR2 as SMNVEV (reference sequence). This CDR3 region has 13 residues.

The V gene is TRBV11-2, the J gene TRBJ1-1; TCRdb reports TRBD1, a call that lacks DNA to check it against. This CDR3 comprises 14 residues. Per germline, CDR1 SGHAT and CDR2 FQNNGV. The CDR3 sequence is CASNDRGGNTEAFF.

The CDR3: CASSQAGVVSNEQFF. V gene TRBV14 combines with J gene TRBJ2-1; TCRdb's assignment of TRBD1 cannot be checked, as there is no DNA. Per the germline V gene, CDR1 is SGHDN and CDR2 is FVKESK. This CDR3 spans 15 amino acids.

The chain carries TRBV11-2 and TRBJ1-5. Germline V gene sequence: CDR1 SGHAT, CDR2 FQNNGV. The CDR3 consists of 12 residues. CDR3 sequence reads: CASSHGDQPQHF.

V usage is TRBV5-4 and J usage is TRBJ1-2; absent DNA, TCRdb's TRBD1 call cannot be checked. This CDR3 has 15 residues. Germline V gene sequence: CDR1 SGHNT, CDR2 YYREEE (reference sequence). This CDR3 reads CASSFPGGGGYGYTF.

The chain links TRBV6-1 to TRBJ2-5; TCRdb returns TRBD1, unconfirmable since there is no DNA. Germline CDR1 MNHNS, CDR2 SASEGT. This CDR3 region has 14 residues. CDR3 protein: CAGRSQGGLETQYF.

The chain recombines TRBV20-1 with TRBJ2-6; TCRdb's D call of TRBD1 is untestable without DNA. Germline V gives CDR1 DFQATT, CDR2 SNEGSKA (reference sequence). This CDR3 spans 18 amino acids. CDR3: CSARESTGGDFGANVLTF.

V is TRBV12-3 or TRBV12-4 and J is TRBJ2-3; TCRdb lists TRBD1, though no DNA is available to test this call. The length of the CDR3 is 14 residues. CDR3 in amino acids: CASSLQAEGVTQYF.